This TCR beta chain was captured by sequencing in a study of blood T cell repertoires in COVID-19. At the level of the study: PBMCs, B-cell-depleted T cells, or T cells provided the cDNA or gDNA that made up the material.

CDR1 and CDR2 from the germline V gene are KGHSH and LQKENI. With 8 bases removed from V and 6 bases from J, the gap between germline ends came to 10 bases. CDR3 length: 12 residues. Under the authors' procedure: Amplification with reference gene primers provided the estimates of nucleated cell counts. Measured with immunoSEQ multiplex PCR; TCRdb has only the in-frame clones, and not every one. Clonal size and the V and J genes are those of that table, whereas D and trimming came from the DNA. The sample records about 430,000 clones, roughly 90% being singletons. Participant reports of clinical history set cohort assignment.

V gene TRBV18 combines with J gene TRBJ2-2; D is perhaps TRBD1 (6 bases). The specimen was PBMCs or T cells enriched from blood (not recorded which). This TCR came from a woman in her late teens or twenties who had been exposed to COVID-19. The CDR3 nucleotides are TGTGCCAGCCCGACAGGCCCCGGGGAGCTGTTTTTT. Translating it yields CASPTGPGELFF.